Detailed here is one TCR beta chain. What this receptor recognizes is not known. Base qualities are not provided; no much larger clone lies one nucleotide away. The V end gives up 5 bases and the J end 8 bases, leaving 4 bases in the junction not matched to a gene. Taken from the germline V gene, the CDR1 and CDR2 loops are SNHLY and FYNNEI. From the cysteine up to the phenylalanine, the CDR3 has a length of 13 residues. Only the CDR3 region is kept as DNA, spanning 39 bases read in frame from base 1. This sample's time point label indicates: pretreatment peripheral blood. The cohort comprised 25 to 30 patients with locally advanced or metastatic urothelial carcinoma treated at Memorial Sloan Kettering on a trial protocol. Peripheral blood mononuclear cells were collected from each patient pretreatment and during treatment, giving between 1 and 8 total time points per patient. The Qiagen DNeasy Blood extraction kit was used to purify genomic DNA from total PBMCs and tumor samples. PBMCs were collected pretreatment and during treatment, and were isolated and stored as previously described.

This sample is part of a study of PD-L1 blockade in urothelial cancer listed by TCRdb under 2017. As for the study more broadly: Therapy was started in the mid-2010s for all patients, and atezolizumab 1,200 mg was administered intravenously every 3 weeks. An exploratory multi-omic analysis was conducted of the somatic, immune and clinical correlates of response to PD-L1 blockade with atezolizumab in urothelial cancer. Pretreatment tumor samples, along with matched peripheral blood serially collected before and after atezolizumab treatment, were subjected to TCR sequencing. Blood samples were analyzed 3 weeks after the start of treatment (second dose) and 6 weeks after the start of treatment. About 90% of the 29 patients were males with bladder-origin urothelial cancer, and about 60% of the roughly 29 reported a prior smoking history. In the same patients who had TCR sequencing, pretreatment tumors also underwent whole exome sequencing and RNA sequencing. Durable clinical benefit was defined as progression-free survival longer than 6 months, and TCR features were also tested against progression-free and overall survival. Patients had an ECOG performance status of 0 or 1 and had received between 0 and 3 prior chemotherapy regimens. A median of about 140,000 T cells and 83,000 or so unique TCRs was obtained from blood samples, and a median clonality of approximately 0.08 was observed. Pretreatment blood TCR-seq was available for about 27 patients, at least one posttreatment blood collection was obtained for around 25 patients, and tumor TCR-seq was available for around 25 patients. Durable clinical benefit was achieved by nine patients but not by the remaining 20.

General findings and caveats noted by the study authors: Because the sample size was small (n ≈ 30) and many exploratory analyses were performed, the results are intended to be hypothesis-generating. Patients with durable benefit showed greater expansion of tumor-associated TCR clones in peripheral blood 3 weeks after starting treatment (n ≈ 23, p = 0.022). Improved progression-free and overall survival was found to be associated with pretreatment peripheral blood TCR clonality below the median.

Synthetic TCR analog templates were spiked into each PCR so that absolute template abundance could be estimated from read counts. Using the immunoSEQ assay, TCRbeta CDR3 regions were amplified from genomic DNA with bias-controlled V and J gene primers. Sequencing of rearranged TCRbeta segments was done at approximately 20X coverage. Processing in the source paper ran as follows. Sequencing errors were corrected by clustering, and CDR3s were annotated against IMGT so that V, D and J genes could be assigned. Downstream analyses used only productive TCRbeta rearrangements and left out out-of-frame or stop-codon sequences. Clonality was computed as one minus Shannon entropy normalized by the log of the number of unique productive sequences. Clones differing between time points or between blood and tumor were identified by Fisher's exact test with Benjamini-Hochberg correction at adjusted p below 0.01. Here the immuneACCESS table is served through TCRdb, limited to in-frame sequences with V and J called. Missing clones are a known gap in these copies; in checked studies unresolved V genes cover under half, and the rest lacks a known reason. That table furnishes V, J and clone size, whereas the DNA furnished D and trimming. Present in this sample are about 50,000 clones, about 86% of which were seen just once. The ten largest clones represent around 3.1% of the sample.

This receptor was taken from a man between 65 and 85 years old with urothelial cancer. This sample comprised PBMCs, obtained around atezolizumab (anti-PD-L1) treatment. Recombination connected TRBV2 to TRBJ1-4; TRBD1 fits 8 bases in the junction. For the CDR3, the sequence is CASSIRQGEKLFF. The nucleotides are TGTGCCAGCAGTATACGACAGGGGGAAAAACTGTTTTTT.